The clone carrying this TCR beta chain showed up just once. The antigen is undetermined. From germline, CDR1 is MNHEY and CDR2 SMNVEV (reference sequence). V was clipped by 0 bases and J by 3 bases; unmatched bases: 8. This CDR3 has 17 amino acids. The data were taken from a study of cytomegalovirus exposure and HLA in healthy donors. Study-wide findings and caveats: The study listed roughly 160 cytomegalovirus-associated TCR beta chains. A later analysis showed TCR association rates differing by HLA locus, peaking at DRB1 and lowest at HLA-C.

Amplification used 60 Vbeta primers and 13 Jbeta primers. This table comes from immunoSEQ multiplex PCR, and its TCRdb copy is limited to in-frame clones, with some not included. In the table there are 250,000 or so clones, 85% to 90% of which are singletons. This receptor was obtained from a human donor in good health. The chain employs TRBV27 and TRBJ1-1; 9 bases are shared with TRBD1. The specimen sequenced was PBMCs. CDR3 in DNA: TGTGCCAGCAGTTTATCCAGTACAGGGGGCATGGACACTGAAGCTTTCTTT. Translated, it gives CASSLSSTGGMDTEAFF.